Sequencing of this T cell receptor (beta chain) was carried out in a study of a mutant IDH1 vaccine in newly diagnosed glioma. Clones were sequenced by immunoSEQ multiplex PCR, and TCRdb holds only the in-frame ones, with some missing. The data show tens of thousands of clones, with 90% to 95% seen just once and 0.56% held by the top ten. Germline V gene sequence: CDR1 SGHVS, CDR2 FNYEAQ. The germline V and J ends were trimmed by 0 bases and 4 bases, with 12 bases remaining between them. The CDR3 is made up of 15 amino acids. Noted time point: week 5, during vaccination. Topical imiquimod accompanied each vaccine dose, which consisted of 300 ug of mutant IDH1 20-mer peptide. Note on this clone: Its target is unknown.

The V and J genes are TRBV7-6 and TRBJ1-1; D ambiguous. The receptor was isolated from a woman aged 50 to 60 with glioma. The input for sequencing was PBMCs, taken from a glioma patient whose treatment included an IDH1 peptide vaccine. The CDR3 DNA reads as TGTGCCAGCAGCTTAGCGGCCGGGTGGGTCACTGAAGCTTTCTTT. This encodes CASSLAAGWVTEAFF.